This record looks at one T cell receptor beta chain sequence and its context. The antigen it recognizes is unknown. Per-base quality was not reported, and no clone a single base away is much larger than it. This entry belongs to a study of identical twins listed by TCRdb under 2016. For the study in its entirety: To test whether fetal clonotypes persist, this study deep-sequenced TCR alpha and beta repertoires from monozygotic twins, from unrelated adults of various ages, and from cord blood. To rule out contamination, the twin experiments were replicated at different times with different library preparation protocols. Paper-wide results and their limitations: Invariant T cells such as MAIT and iNKT could partly confound zero-insertion analyses, although diverse VJ usage argued against such confounding for most clonotypes. Fewer insertions were carried by abundant cord blood beta clonotypes; a weaker similar trend was observed in young adult naive repertoires, while no such trend was observed in memory repertoires. Because the same donors could not be followed over many years, the conclusions depended on cross-sectional statistical analysis. Compared with coincidental sharing between unrelated individuals, an excess of low generation-probability sequences was observed among out-of-frame TCR alpha sequences shared between twins. A weaker excess of twin sharing was found in beta out-of-frame sequences because the signal-to-noise ratio was lowered by fewer shared sequences. Out-of-frame TCR alpha sharing in monozygotic twins was systematically underestimated by recombination models, whereas sharing between unrelated individuals was in agreement with the recombination models.

Library prep was done by 5' RACE. Reads for this sample came from an Illumina HiSeq 2000. Template switching added a universal primer binding site, and the final cDNA carried a unique molecular identifier that allowed TCR cDNA molecules to be counted accurately. Specific primers in the conserved constant-segment region were used to synthesize first-strand cDNA for TCR alpha and beta chains. To control for contamination, every cDNA library was double barcoded, receiving both a SMART-Mk sample barcode and Illumina barcodes. TruSeq adapter sequences, together with Illumina sample barcodes, were added in two successive PCR steps. TCR alpha and beta cDNA libraries were sequenced on the Illumina HiSeq platform with custom primers. In the paper's pipeline: MiGEC was used to process raw reads and extract unique molecular identifiers, and MiXCR was used to find CDR3 positions. For each individual, recombination models were inferred using an EM algorithm with the repgenHMM and IGoR tools. The tcR package in R was used for shared clonotype analysis, with sharing normalized by the product of cloneset sizes. To study raw recombination without the effects of thymic and clonal selection, out-of-frame nonproductive sequences were analyzed. The raw public data were reprocessed by TCRdb itself: fastp quality trimming at Q25, MiXCR clonotype calling, in-frame beta chains only. Under each unique CDR3 protein, matching rows form one entry showing the most common genes and DNA. TCRdb's processing, not the authors' own work, is the source of the V and J calls. The sample table records around 680,000 distinct CDR3 sequences; around 8.3% of these occur just once. The biggest ten clones account for around 0.98% of the sample.

Every donor in the study was a healthy Caucasian. The twin cohort consisted of three pairs of female monozygotic twins, all aged roughly 18 to 29 years. Peripheral blood mononuclear cells were used as the source from which RNA for TCR libraries was isolated. CDR1 and CDR2 (MDHEN, SYDVKM) derive from the germline V gene. V is clipped by 7 bases and J by 5 bases, and the sequence between their germline boundaries is 21 bases long. Counted from cysteine to phenylalanine, this CDR3 has 16 amino acids. The DNA shown is the 48-base CDR3, in frame from base 1. This sample also belongs to another study, concerning yellow fever vaccine responses in identical twins. The second source states: According to the authors, in identical twins the way T cells responded to vaccination appeared partly convergent and partly personalized. In the study, vaccine-responding T cell clones were precisely tracked in identical twins.

This TCR came from a woman under 30 in good health. The V gene is TRBV28 and the J gene is TRBJ1-5, with TRBD1 perhaps the D gene, on 5 matching bases. The sequenced sample consisted of PBMCs. Read as DNA, the sequence is TGTGCCAGCACATCGGGACGCCTAAATGGGGATCAGCCCCAGCATTTT. It codes for CASTSGRLNGDQPQHF.